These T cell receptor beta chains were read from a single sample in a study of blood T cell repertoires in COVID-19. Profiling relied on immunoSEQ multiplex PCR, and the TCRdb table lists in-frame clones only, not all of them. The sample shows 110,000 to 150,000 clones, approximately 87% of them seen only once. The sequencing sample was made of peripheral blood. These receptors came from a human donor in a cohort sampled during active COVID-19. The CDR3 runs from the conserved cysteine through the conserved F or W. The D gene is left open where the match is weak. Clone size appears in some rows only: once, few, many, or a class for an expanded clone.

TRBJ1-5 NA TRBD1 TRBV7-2 TGTGCCAGCAGCTTAGTTGGGACAGGGATATCTCAGCCCCAGCATTTT CASSLVGTGISQPQHF
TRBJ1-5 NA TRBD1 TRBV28 TGTGCCAGCAGGGATACAGGGGAAGAACAGCCCCAGCATTTT CASRDTGEEQPQHF
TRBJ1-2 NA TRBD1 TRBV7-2 TGTGCCAGCAGCTGGGGACAGGGAACGGGCTATGGCTACACCTTC CASSWGQGTGYGYTF
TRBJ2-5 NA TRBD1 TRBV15 TGTGCCACTAGCAGGACAGGGGGCATGATGGCCCAGTACTTC CATSRTGGMMAQYF
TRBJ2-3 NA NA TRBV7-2 TGTGCCAGCAGCCCTGGGCCCTCAGCTACGCAGTATTTT CASSPGPSATQYF
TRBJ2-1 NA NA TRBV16 TGTGCCAGCCGGACGACCGGGACTTACTCCTACAATGAGCAGTTCTTC CASRTTGTYSYNEQFF
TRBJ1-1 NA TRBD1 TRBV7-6 TGTGCCAGCAGCTTAGGGCCCCCGGGACAGGACACTGAAGCTTTCTTT CASSLGPPGQDTEAFF
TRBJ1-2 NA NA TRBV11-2 NA CASSLVVGTGIPRDTF
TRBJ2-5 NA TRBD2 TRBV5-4 TGTGCCAGCAGCCCCGGGACTAGTCGGCAAGAGACCCAGTACTTC CASSPGTSRQETQYF
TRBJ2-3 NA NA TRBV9 TGTGCCAGCAGCGTAGTAGCTTTAACAGATACGCAGTATTTT CASSVVALTDTQYF
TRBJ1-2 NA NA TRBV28 TGTGCCAGCAGTACGGGACAAGACTATGGCTACACCTTC CASSTGQDYGYTF
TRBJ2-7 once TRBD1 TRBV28 TGTGCCAGCAGGGAAGGACAGGGTCGTTTCGAGCAGTACTTC CASREGQGRFEQYF
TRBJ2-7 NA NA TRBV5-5 TGTGCCAGCAGCTCTCCTCCTACCTACGAGCAGTACTTC CASSSPPTYEQYF
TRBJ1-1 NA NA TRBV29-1 TGCAGCGCCGCGGACTCAACCACTTTCTTT CSAADSTTFF
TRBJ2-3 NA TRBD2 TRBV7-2 TGTGCCAGCAGGCCCATAGCGGGGGGACAAGATACGCAGTATTTT CASRPIAGGQDTQYF
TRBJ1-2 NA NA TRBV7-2 TGTGCCAGCAGCACACGACCACAGGGTGGCGATGGCTACACCTTC CASSTRPQGGDGYTF
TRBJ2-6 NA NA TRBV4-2 TGTGCCAGCAGCCAATCCAACTCTGGGGCCAACGTCCTGACTTTC CASSQSNSGANVLTF
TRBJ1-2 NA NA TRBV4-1 TGCGCCAGCAGCCTTGACAGCTACTATGGCTACACCTTC CASSLDSYYGYTF
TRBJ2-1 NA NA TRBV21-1 TGTGCCAGCAGTGCCTCGGCTAGCGGGATCAAGTCGAATGAGCAGTTCTTC CASSASASGIKSNEQFF
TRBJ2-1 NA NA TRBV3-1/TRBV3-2 TGTGCCAGCAGCCACCAAAACTCCTACAATGAGCAGTTCTTC CASSHQNSYNEQFF
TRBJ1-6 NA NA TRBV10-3 TGTGCCATCAGTGAGTCGGGGCAGGGCGATAATTCACCCCTCCACTTT CAISESGQGDNSPLHF
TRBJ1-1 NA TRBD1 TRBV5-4 TGTGCCAGCAGCTCAAAGGTGGACAGGAGGAACACTGAAGCTTTCTTT CASSSKVDRRNTEAFF
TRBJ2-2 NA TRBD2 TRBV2 TGTGCCAGTGAGCGGGGCGCGAACACCGGGGAGCTGTTTTTT CASERGANTGELFF
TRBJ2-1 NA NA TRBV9 TGTGCCAGCAGCTGGAGGGAGGGGGCCTACAATGAGCAGTTCTTC CASSWREGAYNEQFF
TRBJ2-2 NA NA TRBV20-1 TGCAGTGCTAGTCGGCCGGGGGGCGCCGGGGAGCTGTTTTTT CSASRPGGAGELFF
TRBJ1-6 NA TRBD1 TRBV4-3 TGCGCCAGCAGCCAAGAGGGACAGGCCAATTCACCCCTCCACTTT CASSQEGQANSPLHF
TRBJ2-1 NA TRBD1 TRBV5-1 TGCGCCAGCAGCTTGGCCCCTGGACAGGGGAGGAATGAGCAGTTCTTC CASSLAPGQGRNEQFF
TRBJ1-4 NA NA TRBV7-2 TGTGCCAGCAGTTACGGGGGGGGAACTAATGAAAAACTGTTTTTT CASSYGGGTNEKLFF
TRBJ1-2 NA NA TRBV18 TGTGCCAGCTCACCCCGACAAGACCAAGCTAACTATGGCTACACCTTC CASSPRQDQANYGYTF
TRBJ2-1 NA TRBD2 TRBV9 TGTGCCAGCAGCGCGACTAGCGGGAGGCCGAGCTCCTACAATGAGCAGTTCTTC CASSATSGRPSSYNEQFF
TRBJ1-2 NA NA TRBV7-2 TGTGCCAGCAGCTTAGGCCTGCAGGGGAACTATGGCTACACCTTC CASSLGLQGNYGYTF